This T cell receptor beta chain was recorded in a study of T-cell memory formation after mild COVID-19. Study-wide results and caveats: For contracting clones, CD4+ ones sat mainly in CM and EM, CD8+ in EMRA. Contracting clones from day 15 to 85 had balanced CD4/CD8; later expanders favoured CD4+.

TCR alpha and TCR beta cDNA libraries carrying sample barcodes and UMIs came from 5'RACE with constant-segment primers. MiXCR was run by TCRdb on the 5' RACE reads, yielding one entry per CDR3 protein. This sample has about 560,000 distinct CDR3 sequences; around a sixth occur once, and the top ten carry approximately 8.1%. V was trimmed by 6 bases and J by 4 bases, leaving 15 bases between them. The CDR3 consists of 14 residues. In germline, CDR1 is MGHDK, CDR2 SYGVNS. This clonotype came up many times. The antigen remains undetermined. The chain has TRBV25-1 and TRBJ1-1, with a weak D call TRBD1 (5 bases). The sample consisted of PBMCs or a T cell subset sorted from them (not recorded which). The sequence was collected from an adult woman who had mild COVID-19 (a few samples of this study predate the infection). Cell type and time point are not known. The CDR3 sequence: CASSRFGQGTEAFF. In DNA, the CDR3 is TGTGCCAGCAGCCGGTTTGGGCAGGGCACTGAAGCTTTCTTT.